Following are 15 T cell receptor beta chains from one sample sequenced in a study of cytomegalovirus exposure and HLA in healthy donors listed by TCRdb under 2017. Library preparation used the immunoSEQ multiplex PCR assay. The multiplex PCR relied on a mix of 60 forward primers for TCR Vbeta segments and 13 reverse primers for TCR Jbeta segments. TCRdb re-hosts the immuneACCESS table, in-frame sequences only. Its copies lack some clones; in the studies checked, an unresolved V gene accounts for under half of them, and the cause for the rest is not known. This sample has 170,000 or so clones in its table, and 77% of those were observed once. The top ten clones comprise about 1.4% of the sample. The sequenced sample was PBMCs. These receptors originate from a woman in her twenties or thirties in good health and CMV-seropositive.

This chain uses TRBV10-1 with TRBJ2-7; D is ambiguous. Germline lookup yields CDR1 WNHNN and CDR2 SYGVQD (reference sequence). This CDR3 has 14 amino acids. Between the trimmed V and J ends, which lost 9 bases and 3 bases, there was a span of 18 bases. CDR3 in amino acids: CARELVQMNYEQYF. The CDR3 DNA follows: TGCGCCAGAGAACTTGTCCAAATGAACTACGAGCAGTACTTC.

The genes are TRBV2 and TRBJ1-4; no firm D call. CDR1 and CDR2 from the germline V gene are SNHLY and FYNNEI. Trimming left V 5 bases short and J 8 bases short, with 12 bases between. The length of the CDR3 is 13 residues. In DNA form, the CDR3 reads TGTGCCAGCAGTCCCCAACTGAGGGAAAAACTGTTTTTT. Translation gives CASSPQLREKLFF. Using reference TRBV2 and TRBJ1-4 for the parts outside the CDR3, the full variable domain is EPEVTQTPSHQVTQMGQEVILRCVPISNHLYFYWYRQILGQKVEFLVSFYNNEISEKSEIFDDQFSVERPDGSNFTLKIRSTKLEDSAMYFCASSPQLREKLFFGSGTQLSVL.

V gene TRBV4-3 combines with J gene TRBJ2-5; 7 bases are shared with TRBD2. Germline CDR1 reads LGHNA; CDR2 reads YSLEER. The V segment lost 0 bases and the J segment 2 bases; nucleotides outside the gene matches: 12. The CDR3 runs 18 residues. The CDR3 reads CASSQEVGSLGGQETQYF. DNA for the CDR3: TGCGCCAGCAGCCAAGAGGTCGGGTCCTTGGGGGGGCAAGAGACCCAGTACTTC.

This clone was counted once. The chain has TRBV10-1 and TRBJ2-3; 10 positions match TRBD2. Per the germline V gene, CDR1 is WNHNN and CDR2 is SYGVQD (reference sequence). Trimming removed 8 bases from V and 0 bases from J; junction bases left unmatched: 5. The CDR3 runs to 15 residues. The CDR3 DNA follows: TGCGCCAGCTGTCCGACTAGCGGGAGCACAGATACGCAGTATTTT. Its protein is CASCPTSGSTDTQYF.

The CDR3 DNA follows: TGTGCCAGCAGTGAAACCACTAGCGGGTTATCTACGAGGCAGTACTTC. The encoded protein is CASSETTSGLSTRQYF. J is TRBJ2-7 and V is TRBV6-1, with 9 positions matching TRBD2. Germline V lookup: CDR1 MNHNS, CDR2 SASEGT. The CDR3 totals 16 residues. J gave up 9 bases and V 2 bases, and 14 bases lay outside the gene matches.

J is TRBJ2-3 and V is TRBV9; unclear D gene. V lost 0 bases and J 0 bases, leaving 14 bases between the germline ends. The CDR3 covers 17 residues. Germline V gives CDR1 SGDLS, CDR2 YYNGEE. The CDR3 loop reads CASSVGLGLLSTDTQYF. For the CDR3, the DNA is TGTGCCAGCAGCGTAGGACTTGGTTTACTTAGCACAGATACGCAGTATTTT.

Worth noting for this clone: One end of the junction is discordant with germline, which a read error may explain. The CDR3 DNA reads as TGTGCCAGCAGCTACTATTCGGGGACCCAGTACTTC. Translated, it gives CASSYYSGTQYF. The chain joins TRBV6-6 to TRBJ2-5; no definite D call. The length of the CDR3 is 12 residues. CDR1 and CDR2 from the germline V gene are MNHNY and SVGAGI (reference sequence).

V is TRBV4-3 and J is TRBJ2-2; maybe TRBD2 (6 bases). Looked up from germline, CDR1 is LGHNA and CDR2 is YSLEER. V lost 0 bases, J lost 3 bases, and 11 bases lay in between. The CDR3 is 16 residues long. The DNA for the CDR3 is TGCGCCAGCAGCCAAGATCGGGGGTTGGACACCGGGGAGCTGTTTTTT. It is translated as CASSQDRGLDTGELFF.

The chain has TRBV6-4 and TRBJ2-2, with TRBD1 matching 7 bases. J lost 5 bases, V lost 5 bases, and 8 bases had no gene match. Germline CDR1 MRHNA, CDR2 SNTAGT. The CDR3 has 15 residues. Written as DNA, the CDR3 is TGTGCCAGCAGTACAGGGGATTTTGGTACCGGGGAGCTGTTTTTT. Its protein product is CASSTGDFGTGELFF.

The V and J genes are TRBV27 and TRBJ2-5; 7 nucleotides match TRBD1. Germline CDR1 MNHEY, CDR2 SMNVEV (reference sequence). The CDR3 runs 14 residues. Trimming took 5 bases from V and 1 from J; bases not matched to a gene: 4. The CDR3 DNA reads as TGTGCCAGCAGTACAGGGACAGCCCAAGAGACCCAGTACTTC. It encodes CASSTGTAQETQYF.

The chain joins TRBV10-3 to TRBJ2-7; no definite D call. Trimming shortened V by 5 bases and J by 3 bases, and 5 bases separated the two germline ends. The CDR3 consists of 11 residues. Germline V CDR1 and CDR2: ENHRY, SYGVKD. CDR3 sequence reads: CAISSSYEQYF. DNA of the CDR3: TGTGCCATCAGTTCCAGCTACGAGCAGTACTTC.

DNA for the CDR3: TGTGCCAGCAGTGAATGGGCGGGGACAGCCAAAAACATTCAGTACTTC. Residues: CASSEWAGTAKNIQYF. The chain has TRBV6-1 and TRBJ2-4, with D perhaps TRBD2 (6 bases). The CDR3 length is 16 residues. CDR1 and CDR2 from the germline V gene are MNHNS and SASEGT. Trimming removed 2 bases from V and 0 bases from J, with 11 bases in between.

The genes are TRBV7-6 and TRBJ2-2; 8 nucleotides agree with TRBD1. V gave up 3 bases and J gave up 5 bases; unmatched junction bases: 5. The CDR3 is made up of 15 amino acids. CDR1 SGHVS and CDR2 FNYEAQ come from the germline V gene. The CDR3 nucleotides read TGTGCCAGCAGCTTCCAGGGGGCTCAGACCGGGGAGCTGTTTTTT. Translation gives CASSFQGAQTGELFF.

V is TRBV5-4 and J is TRBJ2-3, with 7 positions matching TRBD2. Germline values: CDR1 SGHNT, CDR2 YYREEE (reference sequence). Trimming removed 4 bases from V and 5 bases from J; junction bases left unmatched: 7. There are 14 residues in the CDR3. CDR3 in DNA: TGTGCCAGCAGCCGACAAGGACTAGTAGATACGCAGTATTTT. This codes for CASSRQGLVDTQYF.

The J gene is TRBJ1-5, the V gene TRBV27; 7 nucleotides align to TRBD1. Germline CDR1 is MNHEY and CDR2 is SMNVEV (reference sequence). Germline trimming cut 3 bases from V and 3 bases from J; bases unmatched to any gene: 5. This CDR3 has 15 residues. CDR3 DNA sequence: TGTGCCAGCAGTTTCCCCAGGGGGGACAATCAGCCCCAGCATTTT. This gives the protein CASSFPRGDNQPQHF.